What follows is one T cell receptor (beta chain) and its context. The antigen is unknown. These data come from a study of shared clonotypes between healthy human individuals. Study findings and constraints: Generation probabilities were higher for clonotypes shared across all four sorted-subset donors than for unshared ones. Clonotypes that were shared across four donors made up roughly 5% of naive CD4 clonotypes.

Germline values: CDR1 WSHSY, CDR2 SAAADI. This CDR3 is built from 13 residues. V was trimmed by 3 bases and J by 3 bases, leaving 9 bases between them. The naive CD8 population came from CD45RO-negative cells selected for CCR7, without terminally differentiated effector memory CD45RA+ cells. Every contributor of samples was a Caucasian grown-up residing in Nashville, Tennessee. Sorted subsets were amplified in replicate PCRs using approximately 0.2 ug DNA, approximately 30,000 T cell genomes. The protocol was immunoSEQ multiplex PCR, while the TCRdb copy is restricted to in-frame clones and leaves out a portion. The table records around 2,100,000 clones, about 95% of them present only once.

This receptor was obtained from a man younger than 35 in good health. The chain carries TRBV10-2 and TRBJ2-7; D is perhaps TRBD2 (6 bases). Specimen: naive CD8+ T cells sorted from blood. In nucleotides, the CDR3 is TGCGCCAGCAGTGACCGGGGAGGCTACGAGCAGTACTTC. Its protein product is CASSDRGGYEQYF.